The TCR beta chain under discussion was sequenced for a study of monozygotic twins with inflammatory bowel disease. The CDR3 loop spans 16 amino acids. Germline lookup yields CDR1 MNHEY and CDR2 SVGAGI. Samples each yielded cDNA through eight separate reactions. TCRdb re-called the 5' RACE reads and shows each CDR3 protein once, DNA omitted. The sample includes about 300,000 distinct CDR3 sequences. The chain couples TRBV6-5 to TRBJ2-2; the D call from TCRdb, TRBD2, cannot be confirmed without DNA. The sequence was collected from a human donor with ulcerative colitis or Crohn's disease, or a healthy co-twin of an affected twin (not recorded which). The material sequenced was blood. This CDR3 is CASSYGPSGGAGELFF.